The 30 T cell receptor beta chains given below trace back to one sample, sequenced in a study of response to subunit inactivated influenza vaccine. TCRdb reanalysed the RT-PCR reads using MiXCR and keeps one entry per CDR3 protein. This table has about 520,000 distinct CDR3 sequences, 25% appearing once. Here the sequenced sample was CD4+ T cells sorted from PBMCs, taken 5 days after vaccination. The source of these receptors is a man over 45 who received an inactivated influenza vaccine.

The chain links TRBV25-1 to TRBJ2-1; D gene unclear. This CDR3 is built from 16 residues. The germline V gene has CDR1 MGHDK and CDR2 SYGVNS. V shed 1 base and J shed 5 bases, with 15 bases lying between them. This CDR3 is CASSEFLYTGDNEQFF. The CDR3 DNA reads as TGTGCCAGCAGTGAATTTTTGTACACCGGAGACAATGAGCAGTTCTTC.

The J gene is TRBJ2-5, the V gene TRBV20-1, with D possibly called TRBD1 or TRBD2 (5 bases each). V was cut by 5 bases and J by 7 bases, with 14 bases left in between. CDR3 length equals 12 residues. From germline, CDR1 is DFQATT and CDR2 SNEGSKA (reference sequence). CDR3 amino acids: CSAWDLSRTQYF. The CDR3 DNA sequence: TGCAGTGCTTGGGACCTCTCAAGGACCCAGTACTTC.

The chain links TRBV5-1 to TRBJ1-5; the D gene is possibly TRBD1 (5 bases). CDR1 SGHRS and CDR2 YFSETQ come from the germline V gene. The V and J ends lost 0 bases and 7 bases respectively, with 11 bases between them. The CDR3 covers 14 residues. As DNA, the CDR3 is TGCGCCAGCAGCTTGGGCAGGGACGACCAGCCCCAGCATTTT. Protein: CASSLGRDDQPQHF.

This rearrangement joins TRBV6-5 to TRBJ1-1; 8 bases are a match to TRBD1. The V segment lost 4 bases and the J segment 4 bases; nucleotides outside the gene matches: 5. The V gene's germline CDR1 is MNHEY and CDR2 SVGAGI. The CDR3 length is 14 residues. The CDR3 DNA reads TGTGCCAGCAGTTTGGACAGGGTGGGCACTGAAGCTTTCTTT. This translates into CASSLDRVGTEAFF.

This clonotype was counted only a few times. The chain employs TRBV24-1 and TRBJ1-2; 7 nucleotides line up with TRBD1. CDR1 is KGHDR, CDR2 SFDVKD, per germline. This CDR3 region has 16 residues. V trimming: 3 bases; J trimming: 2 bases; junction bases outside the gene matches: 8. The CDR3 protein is CATSDHGTANNYGYTF. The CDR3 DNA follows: TGTGCCACCAGTGATCACGGGACAGCGAACAACTATGGCTACACCTTC.

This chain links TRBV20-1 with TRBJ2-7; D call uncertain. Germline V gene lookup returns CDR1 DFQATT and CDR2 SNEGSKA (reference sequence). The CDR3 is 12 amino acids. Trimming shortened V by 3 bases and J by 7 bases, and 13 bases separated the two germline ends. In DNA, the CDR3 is TGCAGTGCTAGGGCAGGCCTGGGGGAGCAGTACTTC. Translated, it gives CSARAGLGEQYF.

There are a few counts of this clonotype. The CDR3 nucleotides are TGTGCCAGCAGTATAGGGGGCTCTGGTGGAAACACCATATATTTT. Its translation: CASSIGGSGGNTIYF. This rearrangement joins TRBV12-3 or TRBV12-4 to TRBJ1-3, with TRBD1 matching 7 bases. V lost 5 bases and J lost 3; bases outside the gene matches: 7. CDR3 length equals 15 residues.

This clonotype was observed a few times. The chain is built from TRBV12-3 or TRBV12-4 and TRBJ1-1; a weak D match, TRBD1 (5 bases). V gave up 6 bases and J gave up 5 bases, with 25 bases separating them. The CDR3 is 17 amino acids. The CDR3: CASSQEVAGPTGTEAFF. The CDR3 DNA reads TGTGCCAGCAGCCAGGAAGTGGCAGGGCCCACGGGGACTGAAGCTTTCTTT.

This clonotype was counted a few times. The CDR3 bases are TGTGCCAGCAGCCCGCGAGGACTAGCGGGAGGACGGGACACCGGGGAGCTGTTTTTT. It encodes CASSPRGLAGGRDTGELFF. The chain combines TRBV6-2 or TRBV6-3 with TRBJ2-2; 14 bases fit TRBD2. The CDR3 has 19 residues. V dropped 6 bases and J dropped 3; count of bases not matched to a gene: 12. Germline values: CDR1 MNHEY, CDR2 SVGEGT.

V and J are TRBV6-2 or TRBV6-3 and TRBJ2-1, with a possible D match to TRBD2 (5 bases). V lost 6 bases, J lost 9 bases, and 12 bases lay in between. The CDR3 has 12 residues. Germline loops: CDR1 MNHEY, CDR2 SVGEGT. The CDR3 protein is CASSQRRGEQFF. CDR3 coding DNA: TGTGCCAGCAGCCAGAGACGGGGTGAGCAGTTCTTC.

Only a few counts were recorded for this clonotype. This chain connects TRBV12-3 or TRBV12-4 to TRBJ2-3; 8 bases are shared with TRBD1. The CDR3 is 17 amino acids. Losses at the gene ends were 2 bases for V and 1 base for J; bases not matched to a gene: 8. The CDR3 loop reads CASSLQIRTGRTDTQYF. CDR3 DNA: TGTGCCAGCAGTTTACAGATTCGGACAGGGCGCACAGATACGCAGTATTTT.

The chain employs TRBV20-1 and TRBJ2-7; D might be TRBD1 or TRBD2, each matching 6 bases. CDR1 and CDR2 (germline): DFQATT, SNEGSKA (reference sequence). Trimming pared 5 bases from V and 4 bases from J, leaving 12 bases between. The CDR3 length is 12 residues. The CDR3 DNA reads TGCAGTGCTCGGGAGAGGGGGTACGAGCAGTACTTC. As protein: CSARERGYEQYF.

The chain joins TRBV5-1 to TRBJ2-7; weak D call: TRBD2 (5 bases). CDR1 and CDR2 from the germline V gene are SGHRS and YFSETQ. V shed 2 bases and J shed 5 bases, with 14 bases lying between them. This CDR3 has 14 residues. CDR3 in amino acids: CASSLGSFTDEQYF. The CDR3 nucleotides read TGCGCCAGCAGCTTAGGGAGTTTCACCGACGAGCAGTACTTC. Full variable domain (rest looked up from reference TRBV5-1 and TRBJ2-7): KAGVTQTPRYLIKTRGQQVTLSCSPISGHRSVSWYQQTPGQGLQFLFEYFSETQRNKGNFPGRFSGRQFSNSRSEMNVSTLELGDSALYLCASSLGSFTDEQYFGPGTRLTVT.

The CDR3 region is CASSELRFTEETQYF. CDR3 bases: TGTGCCAGCAGTGAATTGCGGTTCACGGAGGAGACCCAGTACTTC. The chain joins TRBV25-1 to TRBJ2-5, with D hard to call. The ends were cut back, 1 base at V and 5 bases at J, with 14 bases in the middle. The CDR3 contains 15 residues. Germline loops: CDR1 MGHDK, CDR2 SYGVNS. The variable domain in full, completed from reference TRBV25-1 and TRBJ2-5, reads EADIYQTPRYLVIGTGKKITLECSQTMGHDKMYWYQQDPGMELHLIHYSYGVNSTEKGDLSSESTVSRIRTEHFPLTLESARPSHTSQYLCASSELRFTEETQYFGPGTRLLVL.

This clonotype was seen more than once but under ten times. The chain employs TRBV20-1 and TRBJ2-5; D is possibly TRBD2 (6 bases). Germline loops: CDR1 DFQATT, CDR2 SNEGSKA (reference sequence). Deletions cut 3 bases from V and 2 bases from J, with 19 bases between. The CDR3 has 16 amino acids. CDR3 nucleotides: TGCAGTGCTAGCGGGAGTCGCTTTCACCTTCAAGAGACCCAGTACTTC. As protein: CSASGSRFHLQETQYF.

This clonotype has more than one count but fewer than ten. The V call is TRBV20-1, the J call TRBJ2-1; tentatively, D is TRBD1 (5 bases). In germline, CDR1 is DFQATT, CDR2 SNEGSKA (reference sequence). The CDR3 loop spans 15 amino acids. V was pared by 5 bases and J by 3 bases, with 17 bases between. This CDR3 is CSAPAGLHDYNEQFF. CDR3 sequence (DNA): TGCAGTGCTCCGGCAGGGCTACATGACTACAATGAGCAGTTCTTC.

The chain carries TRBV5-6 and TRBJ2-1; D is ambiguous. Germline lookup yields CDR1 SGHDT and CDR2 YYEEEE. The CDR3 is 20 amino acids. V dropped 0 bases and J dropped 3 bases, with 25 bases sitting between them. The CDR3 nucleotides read TGTGCCAGCAGCTTGGGTACCGGTAGCCGGCAGCGCGTCCTCTACAATGAGCAGTTCTTC. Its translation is CASSLGTGSRQRVLYNEQFF.

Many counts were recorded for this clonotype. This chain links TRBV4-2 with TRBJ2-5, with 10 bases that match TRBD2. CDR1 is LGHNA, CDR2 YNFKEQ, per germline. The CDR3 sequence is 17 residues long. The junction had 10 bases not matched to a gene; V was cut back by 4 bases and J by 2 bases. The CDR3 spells CASSPYHAAGGQETQYF. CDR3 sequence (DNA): TGTGCCAGCAGCCCTTACCATGCAGCGGGAGGGCAAGAGACCCAGTACTTC.

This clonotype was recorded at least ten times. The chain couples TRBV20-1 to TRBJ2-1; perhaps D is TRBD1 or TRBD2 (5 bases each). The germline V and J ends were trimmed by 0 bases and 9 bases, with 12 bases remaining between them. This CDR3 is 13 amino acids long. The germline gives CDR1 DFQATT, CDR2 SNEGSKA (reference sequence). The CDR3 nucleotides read TGCAGTGCTAGAGATCCACGGGACGGTGAGCAGTTCTTC. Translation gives CSARDPRDGEQFF.

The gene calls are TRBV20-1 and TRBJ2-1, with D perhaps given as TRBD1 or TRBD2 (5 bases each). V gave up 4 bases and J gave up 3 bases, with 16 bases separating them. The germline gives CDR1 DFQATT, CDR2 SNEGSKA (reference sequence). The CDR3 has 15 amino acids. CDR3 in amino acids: CSANPPGPDYNEQFF. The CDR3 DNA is TGCAGTGCTAATCCCCCGGGACCTGACTACAATGAGCAGTTCTTC.

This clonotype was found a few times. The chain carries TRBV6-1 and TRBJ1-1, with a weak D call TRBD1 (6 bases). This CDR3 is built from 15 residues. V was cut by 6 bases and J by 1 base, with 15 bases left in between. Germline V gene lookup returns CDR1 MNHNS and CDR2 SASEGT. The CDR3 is CASRPPTGANTEAFF. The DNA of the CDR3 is TGTGCCAGCAGACCCCCGACAGGCGCGAACACTGAAGCTTTCTTT.

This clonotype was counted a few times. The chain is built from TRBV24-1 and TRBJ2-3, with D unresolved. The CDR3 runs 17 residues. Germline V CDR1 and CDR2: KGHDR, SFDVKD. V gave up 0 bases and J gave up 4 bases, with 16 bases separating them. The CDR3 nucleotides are TGTGCCACCAGTGATTTGAGACGGACCGAGAAGCCAGATACGCAGTATTTT. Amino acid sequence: CATSDLRRTEKPDTQYF.

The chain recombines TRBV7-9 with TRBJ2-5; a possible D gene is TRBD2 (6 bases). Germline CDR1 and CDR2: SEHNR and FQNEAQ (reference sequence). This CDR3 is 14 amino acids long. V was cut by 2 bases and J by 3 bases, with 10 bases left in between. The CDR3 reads CASSLSTSKETQYF. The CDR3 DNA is TGTGCCAGCAGCTTAAGTACTAGCAAAGAGACCCAGTACTTC.

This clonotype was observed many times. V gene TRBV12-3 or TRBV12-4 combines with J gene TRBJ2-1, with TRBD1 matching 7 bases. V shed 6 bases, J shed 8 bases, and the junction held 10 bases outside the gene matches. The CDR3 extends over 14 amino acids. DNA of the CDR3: TGTGCCAGCAGCCCCAGACAGGGATCCGATGAGCAGTTCTTC. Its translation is CASSPRQGSDEQFF.

The CDR3 DNA is TGTGCCAGCAGCGCACTTGGACAGGCCAACTATGGCTACACCTTC. Translated: CASSALGQANYGYTF. The chain has TRBV9 and TRBJ1-2, with TRBD1 matching over 7 bases. J lost 2 bases, V lost 3 bases, and 7 bases had no gene match. Germline loops: CDR1 SGDLS, CDR2 YYNGEE. The CDR3 consists of 15 residues.

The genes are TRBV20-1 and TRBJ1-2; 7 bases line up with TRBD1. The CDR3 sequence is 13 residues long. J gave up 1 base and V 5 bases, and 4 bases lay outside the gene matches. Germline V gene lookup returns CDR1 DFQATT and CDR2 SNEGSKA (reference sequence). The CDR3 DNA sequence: TGCAGTGCTTTTAACAGGGGTAACTATGGCTACACCTTC. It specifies CSAFNRGNYGYTF.

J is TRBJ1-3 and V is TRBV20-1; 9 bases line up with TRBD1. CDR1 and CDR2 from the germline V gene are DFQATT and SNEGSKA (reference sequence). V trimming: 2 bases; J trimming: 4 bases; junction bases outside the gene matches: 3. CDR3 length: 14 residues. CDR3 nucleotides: TGCAGTGCTAGAACCGGACAGGGGGGAAACACCATATATTTT. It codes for CSARTGQGGNTIYF.

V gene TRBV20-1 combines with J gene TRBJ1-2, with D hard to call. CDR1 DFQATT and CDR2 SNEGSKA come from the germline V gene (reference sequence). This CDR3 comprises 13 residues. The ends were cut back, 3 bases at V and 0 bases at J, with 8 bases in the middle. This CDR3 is CSASGNTNYGYTF. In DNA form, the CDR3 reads TGCAGTGCTAGTGGGAATACTAACTATGGCTACACCTTC.

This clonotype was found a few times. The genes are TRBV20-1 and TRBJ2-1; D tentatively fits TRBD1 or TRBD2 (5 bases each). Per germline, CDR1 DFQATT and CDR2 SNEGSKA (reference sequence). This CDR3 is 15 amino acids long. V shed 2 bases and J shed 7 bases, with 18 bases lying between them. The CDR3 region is CSARQTGTGGNEQFF. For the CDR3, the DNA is TGCAGTGCTAGACAAACCGGGACCGGCGGTAATGAGCAGTTCTTC.

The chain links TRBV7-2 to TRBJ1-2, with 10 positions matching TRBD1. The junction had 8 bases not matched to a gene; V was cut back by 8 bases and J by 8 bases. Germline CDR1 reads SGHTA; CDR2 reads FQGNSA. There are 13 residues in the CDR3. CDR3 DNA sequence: TGTGCCAGCGGACAGGGGGTCCAGGACGGCTACACCTTC. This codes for CASGQGVQDGYTF.